The 7 T cell receptor beta chains listed next were all sequenced from one sample in a study of cytomegalovirus exposure and HLA in healthy donors. PCR amplification relied on 60 Vbeta primers (plus 13 Jbeta primers). Method: immunoSEQ multiplex PCR; TCRdb's copy keeps in-frame clones and lacks some. The table has 160,000 or so clones, approximately 88% seen once. The source material was PBMCs. The receptors were gathered from a man aged 25 to 45 in good health and CMV-seronegative.

The V gene is TRBV6-5, the J gene TRBJ2-1; D call uncertain. Per the germline V gene, CDR1 is MNHEY and CDR2 is SVGAGI. CDR3 length: 14 amino acids. Trimming took off 0 bases at V and 4 bases at J, with 7 bases between the two ends. The CDR3, as DNA: TGTGCCAGCAGTTACTCCCCTTCTTACAATGAGCAGTTCTTC. This gives the protein CASSYSPSYNEQFF.

The chain recombines TRBV7-8 with TRBJ1-1; D possibly corresponds to TRBD1 (5 bases). Between the trimmed V and J ends, which lost 2 bases and 4 bases, there was a span of 11 bases. CDR1 is SGHVS and CDR2 is FQNEAQ in the germline V gene. The CDR3 totals 14 residues. In DNA form, the CDR3 reads TGTGCCAGCAGCTTAACGGGGGGGTTCACTGAAGCTTTCTTT. It yields the protein CASSLTGGFTEAFF.

CDR3: CASSFGDLGPTQQYF. CDR3 bases: TGCGCCAGCAGCTTTGGGGACTTAGGACCTACTCAGCAGTACTTC. The chain uses TRBV5-1 and TRBJ2-5; tentative D call: TRBD2 (6 bases). Germline values: CDR1 SGHRS, CDR2 YFSETQ. V was pared by 2 bases and J by 11 bases, with 22 bases between. This CDR3 has 15 amino acids.

This clone was detected only once. The chain has TRBV28 and TRBJ2-5, with 16 bases matching TRBD2. Matching the DNA end better, TRBJ2-7 makes the J call doubtful. CDR1 and CDR2 from the germline V gene are MDHEN and SYDVKM. CDR3 length: 17 residues. The CDR3 loop is CASSTPGLAGGPGEQYF. For the CDR3, the DNA is TGTGCCAGCAGTACACCGGGACTAGCGGGGGGGCCGGGCGAGCAGTACTTC.

This chain connects TRBV9 to TRBJ2-5, with 7 bases that match TRBD2. V gave up 0 bases and J gave up 3 bases; unmatched junction bases: 2. The CDR3 is 14 residues long. The germline gives CDR1 SGDLS, CDR2 YYNGEE. CDR3 coding DNA: TGTGCCAGCAGCGTAGCCAGCGGGAAAGAGACCCAGTACTTC. This gives the protein CASSVASGKETQYF.

The chain couples TRBV28 to TRBJ2-6; 8 bases line up with TRBD1. V shed 6 bases and J 0 bases; nucleotides not matched to a gene: 7. Germline-derived CDR1 and CDR2 are MDHEN and SYDVKM. The CDR3 consists of 17 residues. The CDR3 nucleotides are TGTGCCAGCAGCCGTCGGACAGGGCTCTCTGGGGCCAACGTCCTGACTTTC. This sequence encodes CASSRRTGLSGANVLTF.

The rearrangement links TRBV2 to TRBJ2-5, with 10 bases identical to TRBD2. Near its end, the DNA agrees better with TRBJ2-7, so the J call may be wrong. This CDR3 is built from 17 residues. Germline V gives CDR1 SNHLY, CDR2 FYNNEI. The CDR3 sequence: CASSVSLAGVVKDEQYF. For the CDR3, the DNA is TGTGCCAGCAGTGTTTCTCTAGCGGGAGTTGTAAAGGACGAGCAGTACTTC.